The entry below gives a single T cell receptor (beta chain) sequence along with its context. This sample is part of a study of blood T cell repertoires in COVID-19. Study overall: The United States, Italy and Spain supplied acute and convalescent COVID-19 samples. The analysed material was cDNA or gDNA that came from T cells, B-cell-depleted T cells, or PBMCs.

Per the study methods: Estimation of nucleated cell counts relied on the amplification of reference gene primers. The method was immunoSEQ multiplex PCR; TCRdb's version includes in-frame clones alone and lacks a portion of them. For V, J and clone size, that table is used; D and trimming come from the DNA. Of some 130,000 clones listed, approximately 90% are singletons. Enrolled during active infection, Seattle patients were then followed longitudinally. The TCR sequence derives from a man in his 60s with COVID-19, enrolled during active disease. The sample was peripheral blood.

The DNA of the CDR3 is TGTGCCAGCAGCTTGGAAGGACTAGGAGAGACCCAGTACTTC. It is translated as CASSLEGLGETQYF. V gene TRBV5-4 combines with J gene TRBJ2-5; TRBD2 aligns across 7 bases. From germline, CDR1 is SGHNT and CDR2 YYREEE (reference sequence). V gave up 0 bases and J gave up 4 bases; unmatched junction bases: 3. The CDR3 sequence is 14 residues long.